This T cell receptor (beta chain) came from a study of T cell repertoires in cytomegalovirus infection (dated by TCRdb to the late 2010s). Looking at the study overall: Peptide stimulations targeted recently identified HLA-C-restricted CMV epitopes, whose presentation resists viral immunomodulation, together with well-studied HLA-B-restricted epitopes. Donor HLA type was relevant to the analysis, because carriage of CMV infection together with the matching HLA type was indicated by public TCR beta signatures. Paper-wide results and their limitations: The ex vivo response was dominated by HLA-C-restricted CMV-specific TCR beta clonotypes, and the single most frequent clonotype in two of eight donors was supplied by these HLA-C-restricted clonotypes. In both this cohort and an independent cohort of some 370 donors, the cumulative frequency of public TCR beta family members distinguished carriers of CMV infection plus the relevant HLA type.

The V and J ends are trimmed by 4 bases and 2 bases, leaving 15 bases between them. The CDR3 goes from the cysteine to the phenylalanine over 16 residues. The CDR3 DNA has 48 bases and is translated from base 1. Taken from the germline V gene (reference sequence), the CDR1 and CDR2 loops are MNHNY and SVGAGI. The sample's treatment or condition label is to be understood as: in vitro stimulation with specific CMV peptide epitopes to enrich CMV-specific T cells. Sequencing took place on an Illumina HiSeq 1500. TCRdb itself trimmed the public reads at Q25 with fastp, ran MiXCR and retained productive beta chains. All rows with the same CDR3 protein become a single entry with the most common DNA and genes. The sample table shows around 900,000 distinct CDR3 sequences, and approximately 32% are seen once. The top ten clonotypes cover 13% of the sample. To note about this clonotype: Its antigen is still unknown. It has no much larger one-base neighbor in the sample; base qualities were not kept.

The sample in question was cultured CD8+ T cells from PBMCs, obtained from culture after CMV antigen stimulation. The chain is encoded by TRBV6-6 joined to TRBJ1-5; the D gene identity is not certain. This receptor was obtained from a human donor in good health (CMV status not recorded). Some clones in this sample may be carry-over from other donors' samples. The bases read TGTGCCAGCAGTTCCCCGACGGTTAAGGGCAATCAGCCCCAGCATTTT. Its translation is CASSSPTVKGNQPQHF.